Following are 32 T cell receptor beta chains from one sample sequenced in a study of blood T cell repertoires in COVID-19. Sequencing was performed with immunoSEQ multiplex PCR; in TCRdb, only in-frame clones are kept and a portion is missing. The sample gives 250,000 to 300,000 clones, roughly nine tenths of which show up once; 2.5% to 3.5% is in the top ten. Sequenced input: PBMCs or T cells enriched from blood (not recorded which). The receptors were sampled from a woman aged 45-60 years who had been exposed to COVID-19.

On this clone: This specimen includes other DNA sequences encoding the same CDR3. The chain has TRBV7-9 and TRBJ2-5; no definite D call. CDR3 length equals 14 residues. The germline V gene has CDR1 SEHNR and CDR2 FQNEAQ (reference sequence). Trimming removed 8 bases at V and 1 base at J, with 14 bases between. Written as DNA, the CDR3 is TGTGCCAGCTCCCTCCCCGGTGTCCAAGAGACCCAGTACTTC. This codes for CASSLPGVQETQYF. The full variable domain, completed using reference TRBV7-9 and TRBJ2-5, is DTGVSQNPRHKITKRGQNVTFRCDPISEHNRLYWYRQTLGQGPEFLTYFQNEAQLEKSRLLSDRFSAERPKGSFSTLEIQRTEQGDSAMYLCASSLPGVQETQYFGPGTRLLVL.

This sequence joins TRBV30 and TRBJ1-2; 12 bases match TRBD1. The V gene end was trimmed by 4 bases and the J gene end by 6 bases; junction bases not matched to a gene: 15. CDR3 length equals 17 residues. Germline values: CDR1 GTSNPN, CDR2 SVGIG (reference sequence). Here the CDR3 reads CAWKRGTGGFFSDGYTF. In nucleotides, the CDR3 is TGTGCCTGGAAGCGTGGGACAGGGGGCTTTTTTTCAGATGGCTACACCTTC.

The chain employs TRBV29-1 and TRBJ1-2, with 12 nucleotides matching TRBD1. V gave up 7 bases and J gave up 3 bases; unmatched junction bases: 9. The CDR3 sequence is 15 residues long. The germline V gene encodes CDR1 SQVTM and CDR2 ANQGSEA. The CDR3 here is CSATQGTGGDYGYTF. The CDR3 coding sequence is TGCAGCGCTACCCAAGGGACAGGGGGCGACTATGGCTACACCTTC.

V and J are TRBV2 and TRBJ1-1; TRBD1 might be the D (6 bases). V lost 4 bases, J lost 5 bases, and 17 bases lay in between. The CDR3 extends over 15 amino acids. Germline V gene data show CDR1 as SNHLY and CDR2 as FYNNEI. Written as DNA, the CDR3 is TGTGCCAGCAGTGTTACAGGGAAGTACGCTACTGAAGCTTTCTTT. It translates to CASSVTGKYATEAFF.

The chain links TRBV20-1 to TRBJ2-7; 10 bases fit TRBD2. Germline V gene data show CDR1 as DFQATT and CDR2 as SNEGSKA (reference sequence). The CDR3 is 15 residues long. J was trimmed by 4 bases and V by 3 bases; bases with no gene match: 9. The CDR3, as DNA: TGCAGTGCTAGTACCCTAGCGGGGGTTAGGTACGAGCAGTACTTC. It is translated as CSASTLAGVRYEQYF.

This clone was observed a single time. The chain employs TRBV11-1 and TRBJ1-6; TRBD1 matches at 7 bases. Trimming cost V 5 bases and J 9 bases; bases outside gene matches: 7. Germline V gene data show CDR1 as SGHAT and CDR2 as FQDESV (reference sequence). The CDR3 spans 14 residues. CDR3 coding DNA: TGTGCCAGCAGCCCGGGACAGCGGTCTTCACCCCTCCACTTT. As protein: CASSPGQRSSPLHF.

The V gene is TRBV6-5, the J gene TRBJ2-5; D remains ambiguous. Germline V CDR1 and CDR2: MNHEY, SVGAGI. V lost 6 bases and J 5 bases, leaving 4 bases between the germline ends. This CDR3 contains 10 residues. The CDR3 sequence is CASREETQYF. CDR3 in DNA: TGTGCCAGCAGAGAGGAGACCCAGTACTTC.

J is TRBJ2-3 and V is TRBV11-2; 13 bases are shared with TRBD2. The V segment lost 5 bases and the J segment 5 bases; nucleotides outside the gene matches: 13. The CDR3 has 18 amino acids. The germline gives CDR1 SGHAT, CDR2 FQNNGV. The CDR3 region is CASSPRLAGGPGRDTQYF. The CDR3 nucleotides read TGTGCCAGCAGCCCCCGACTAGCGGGGGGCCCGGGGAGAGATACGCAGTATTTT.

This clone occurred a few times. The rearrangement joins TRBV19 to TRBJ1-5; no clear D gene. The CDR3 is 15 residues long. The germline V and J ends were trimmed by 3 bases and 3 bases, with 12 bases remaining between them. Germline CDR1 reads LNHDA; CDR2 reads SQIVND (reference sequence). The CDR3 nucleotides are TGTGCCAGTAGTATGACGGGGAACTTCAATCAGCCCCAGCATTTT. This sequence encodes CASSMTGNFNQPQHF.

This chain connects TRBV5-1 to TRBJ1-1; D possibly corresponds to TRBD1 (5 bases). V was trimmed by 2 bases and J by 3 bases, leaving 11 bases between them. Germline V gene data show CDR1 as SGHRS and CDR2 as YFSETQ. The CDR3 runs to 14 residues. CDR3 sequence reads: CASSFQGRDTEAFF. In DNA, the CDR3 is TGCGCCAGCAGCTTCCAGGGTCGGGACACTGAAGCTTTCTTT.

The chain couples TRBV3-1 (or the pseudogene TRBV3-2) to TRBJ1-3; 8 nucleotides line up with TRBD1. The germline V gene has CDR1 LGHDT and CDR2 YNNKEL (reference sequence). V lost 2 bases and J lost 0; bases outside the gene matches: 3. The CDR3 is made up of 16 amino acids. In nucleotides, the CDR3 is TGTGCCAGCAGCCAACGGACAGGGAGCTCTGGAAACACCATATATTTT. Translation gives CASSQRTGSSGNTIYF.

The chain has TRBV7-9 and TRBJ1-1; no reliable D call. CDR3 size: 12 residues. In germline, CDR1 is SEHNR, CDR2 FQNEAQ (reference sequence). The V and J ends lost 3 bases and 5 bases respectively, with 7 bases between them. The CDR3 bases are TGTGCCAGCAGCTTTGGGGAGACTGAAGCTTTCTTT. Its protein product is CASSFGETEAFF.

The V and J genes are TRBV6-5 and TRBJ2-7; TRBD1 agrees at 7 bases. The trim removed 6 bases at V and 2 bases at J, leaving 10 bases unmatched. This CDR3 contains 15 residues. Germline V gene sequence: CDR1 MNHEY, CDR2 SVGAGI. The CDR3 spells CASSYRPGGTYEQYF. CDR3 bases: TGTGCCAGCAGCTACAGGCCAGGGGGAACCTACGAGCAGTACTTC.

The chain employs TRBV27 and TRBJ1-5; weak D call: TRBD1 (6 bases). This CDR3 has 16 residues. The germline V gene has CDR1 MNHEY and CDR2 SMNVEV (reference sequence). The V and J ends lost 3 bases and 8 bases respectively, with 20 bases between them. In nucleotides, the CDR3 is TGTGCCAGCAGTTTCTCCCCTCCTCAGGGGTCGGAGCCCCAGCATTTT. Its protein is CASSFSPPQGSEPQHF.

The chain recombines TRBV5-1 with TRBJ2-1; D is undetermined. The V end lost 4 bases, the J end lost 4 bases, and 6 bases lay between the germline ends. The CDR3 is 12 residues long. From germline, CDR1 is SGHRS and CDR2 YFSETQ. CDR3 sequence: CASSVQYNEQFF. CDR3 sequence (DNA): TGCGCCAGCAGCGTACAGTACAATGAGCAGTTCTTC.

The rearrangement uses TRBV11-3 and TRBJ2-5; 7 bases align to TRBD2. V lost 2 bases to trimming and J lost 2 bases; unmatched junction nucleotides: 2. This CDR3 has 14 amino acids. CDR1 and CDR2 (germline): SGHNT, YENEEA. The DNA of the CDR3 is TGTGCCAGCAGCTTACCCGGGAGGCAAGAGACCCAGTACTTC. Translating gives CASSLPGRQETQYF. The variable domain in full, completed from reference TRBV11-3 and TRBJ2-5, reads EAGVVQSPRYKIIEKKQPVAFWCNPISGHNTLYWYLQNLGQGPELLIRYENEEAVDDSQLPKDRFSAERLKGVDSTLKIQPAELGDSAVYLCASSLPGRQETQYFGPGTRLLVL.

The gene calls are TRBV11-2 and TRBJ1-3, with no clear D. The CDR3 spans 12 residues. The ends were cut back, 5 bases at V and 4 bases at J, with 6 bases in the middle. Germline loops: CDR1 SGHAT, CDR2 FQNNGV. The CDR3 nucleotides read TGTGCCAGCAGCCCAGCGGGAAACACCATATATTTT. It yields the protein CASSPAGNTIYF.

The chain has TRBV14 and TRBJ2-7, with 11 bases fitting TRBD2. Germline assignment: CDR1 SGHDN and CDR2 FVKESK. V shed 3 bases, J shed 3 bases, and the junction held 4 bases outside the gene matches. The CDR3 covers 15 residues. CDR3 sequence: CASSHLLAGVYEQYF. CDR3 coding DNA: TGTGCCAGCAGCCACCTACTAGCGGGGGTCTACGAGCAGTACTTC.

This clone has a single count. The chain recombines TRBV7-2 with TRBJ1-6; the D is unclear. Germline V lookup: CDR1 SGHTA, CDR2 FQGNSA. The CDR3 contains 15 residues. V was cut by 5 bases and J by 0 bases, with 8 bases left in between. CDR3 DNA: TGTGCCAGCAGCGGTTCCAGCTCCTATAATTCACCCCTCCACTTT. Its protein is CASSGSSSYNSPLHF.

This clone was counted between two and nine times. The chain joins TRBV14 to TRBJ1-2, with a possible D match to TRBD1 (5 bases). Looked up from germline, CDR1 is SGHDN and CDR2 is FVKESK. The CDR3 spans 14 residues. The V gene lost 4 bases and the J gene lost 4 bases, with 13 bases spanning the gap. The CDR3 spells CASSRTLQGYGYTF. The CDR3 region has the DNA TGTGCCAGCAGCCGGACCCTTCAGGGCTATGGCTACACCTTC.

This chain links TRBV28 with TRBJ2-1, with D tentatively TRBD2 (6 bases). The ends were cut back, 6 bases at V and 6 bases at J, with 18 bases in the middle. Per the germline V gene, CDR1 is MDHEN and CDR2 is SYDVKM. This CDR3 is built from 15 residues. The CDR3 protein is CASREGILRSNEQFF. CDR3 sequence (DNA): TGTGCCAGCAGGGAGGGAATTTTACGGAGCAATGAGCAGTTCTTC.

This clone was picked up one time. The CDR3 DNA sequence: TGTGCTAGTGGTTTGGTACAGAAGGACAGGGGATCGAACTATGGCTACACCTTC. Protein: CASGLVQKDRGSNYGYTF. The chain is built from TRBV12-5 and TRBJ1-2; 9 bases align to TRBD1. Germline CDR1 LGHNT, CDR2 FRNRAP. J was trimmed by 2 bases and V by 0 bases; bases with no gene match: 10. The CDR3 length is 18 residues.

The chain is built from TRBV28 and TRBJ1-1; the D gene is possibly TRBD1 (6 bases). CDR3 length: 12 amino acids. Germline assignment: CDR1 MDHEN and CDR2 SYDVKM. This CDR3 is CRGGRGYTEAFF. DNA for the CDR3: TGTCGCGGGGGCAGGGGCTACACTGAAGCTTTCTTT.

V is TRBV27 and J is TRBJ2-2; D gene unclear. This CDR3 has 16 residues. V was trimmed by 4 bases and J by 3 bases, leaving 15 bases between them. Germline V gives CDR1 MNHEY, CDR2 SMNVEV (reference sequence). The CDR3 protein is CASSSWNPADTGELFF. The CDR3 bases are TGTGCCAGCAGTTCTTGGAACCCCGCGGACACCGGGGAGCTGTTTTTT.

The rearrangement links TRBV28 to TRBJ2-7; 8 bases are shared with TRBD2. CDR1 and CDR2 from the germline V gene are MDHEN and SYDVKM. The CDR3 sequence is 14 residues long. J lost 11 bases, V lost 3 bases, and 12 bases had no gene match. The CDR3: CASSFTRGGPVKYF. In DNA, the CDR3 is TGTGCCAGCAGTTTTACCCGGGGGGGCCCGGTTAAGTACTTC.

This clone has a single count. This CDR3 reads CASRVQGFTEAFF. DNA for the CDR3: TGTGCCAGCAGAGTCCAGGGTTTTACTGAAGCTTTCTTT. The V call is TRBV5-6, the J call TRBJ1-1; perhaps TRBD1 as D (5 bases). The CDR3 extends over 13 amino acids. V was shortened by 5 bases and J by 5 bases, with 13 bases between the two germline ends. In germline, CDR1 is SGHDT, CDR2 YYEEEE.

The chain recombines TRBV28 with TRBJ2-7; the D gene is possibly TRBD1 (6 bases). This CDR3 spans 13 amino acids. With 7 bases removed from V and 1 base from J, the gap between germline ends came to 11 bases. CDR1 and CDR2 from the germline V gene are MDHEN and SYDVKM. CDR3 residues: CASKGQGSYEQYF. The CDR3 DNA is TGTGCCAGCAAGGGTCAGGGGTCCTACGAGCAGTACTTC.

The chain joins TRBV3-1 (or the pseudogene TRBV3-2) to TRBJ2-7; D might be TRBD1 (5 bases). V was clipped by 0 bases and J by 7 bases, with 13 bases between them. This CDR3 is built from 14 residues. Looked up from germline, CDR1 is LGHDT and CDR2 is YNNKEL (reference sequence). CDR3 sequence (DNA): TGTGCCAGCAGCCAAGATCCAGGGCTGGGAGAGCAGTACTTC. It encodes CASSQDPGLGEQYF.

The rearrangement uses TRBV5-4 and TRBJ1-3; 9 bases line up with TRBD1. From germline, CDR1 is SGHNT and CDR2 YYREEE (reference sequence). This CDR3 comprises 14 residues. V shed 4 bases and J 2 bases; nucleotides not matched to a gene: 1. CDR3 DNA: TGTGCCAGCAGCCGGGACAGGGCTGGAAACACCATATATTTT. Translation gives CASSRDRAGNTIYF.

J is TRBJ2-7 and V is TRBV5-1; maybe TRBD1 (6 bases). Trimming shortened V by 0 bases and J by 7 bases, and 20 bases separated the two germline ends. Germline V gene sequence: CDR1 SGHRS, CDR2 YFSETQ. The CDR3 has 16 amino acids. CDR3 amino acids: CASSLDIGQSIQEQYF. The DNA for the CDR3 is TGCGCCAGCAGCTTGGATATTGGACAGAGTATTCAAGAGCAGTACTTC. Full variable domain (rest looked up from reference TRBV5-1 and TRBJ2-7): KAGVTQTPRYLIKTRGQQVTLSCSPISGHRSVSWYQQTPGQGLQFLFEYFSETQRNKGNFPGRFSGRQFSNSRSEMNVSTLELGDSALYLCASSLDIGQSIQEQYFGPGTRLTVT.

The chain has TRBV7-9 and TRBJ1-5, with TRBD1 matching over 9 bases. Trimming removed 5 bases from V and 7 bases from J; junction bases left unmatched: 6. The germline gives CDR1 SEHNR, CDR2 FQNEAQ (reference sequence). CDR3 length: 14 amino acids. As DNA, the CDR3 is TGTGCCAGCAGCCCCGGGACAGGGAAACAGCCCCAGCATTTT. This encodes CASSPGTGKQPQHF. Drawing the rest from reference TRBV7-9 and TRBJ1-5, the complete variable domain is DTGVSQNPRHKITKRGQNVTFRCDPISEHNRLYWYRQTLGQGPEFLTYFQNEAQLEKSRLLSDRFSAERPKGSFSTLEIQRTEQGDSAMYLCASSPGTGKQPQHFGDGTRLSIL.

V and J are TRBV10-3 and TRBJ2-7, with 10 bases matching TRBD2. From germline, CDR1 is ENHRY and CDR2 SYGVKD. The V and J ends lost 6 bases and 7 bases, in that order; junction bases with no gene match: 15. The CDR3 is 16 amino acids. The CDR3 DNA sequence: TGTGCCATCAGCGAAAGAGGAGCGGGGGGGCTAGGGGAGCAGTACTTC. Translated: CAISERGAGGLGEQYF.